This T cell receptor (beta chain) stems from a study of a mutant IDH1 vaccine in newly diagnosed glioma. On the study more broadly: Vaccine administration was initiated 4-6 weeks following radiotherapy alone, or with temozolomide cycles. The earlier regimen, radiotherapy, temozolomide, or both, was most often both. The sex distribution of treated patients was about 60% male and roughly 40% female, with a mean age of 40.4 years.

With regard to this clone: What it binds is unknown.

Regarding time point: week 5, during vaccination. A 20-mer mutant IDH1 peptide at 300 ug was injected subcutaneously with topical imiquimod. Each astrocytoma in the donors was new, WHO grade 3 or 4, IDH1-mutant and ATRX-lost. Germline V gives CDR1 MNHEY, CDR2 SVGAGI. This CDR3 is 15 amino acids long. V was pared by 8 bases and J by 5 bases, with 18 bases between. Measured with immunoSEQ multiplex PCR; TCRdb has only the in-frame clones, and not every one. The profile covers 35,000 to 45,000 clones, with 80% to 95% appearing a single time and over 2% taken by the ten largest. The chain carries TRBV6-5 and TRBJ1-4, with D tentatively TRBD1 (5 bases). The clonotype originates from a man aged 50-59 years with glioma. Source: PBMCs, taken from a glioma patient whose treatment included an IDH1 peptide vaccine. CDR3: CASGAAGVSNEKLFF. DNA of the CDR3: TGTGCCAGCGGAGCCGCGGGGGTTTCGAATGAAAAACTGTTTTTT.